These 2 T cell receptor beta chains were all obtained from the same sample, sequenced in a study of blood T cells in healthy people across ages. A second PCR, run for roughly 7 to 12 cycles, used a sample-barcoded 5' primer plus a J-beta primer mix. TCRdb reanalysed the 5' RACE reads using MiXCR and keeps one entry per CDR3 protein. The table includes over 950,000 distinct CDR3 sequences, about two fifths detected once. Sequenced sample: blood. Receptors were obtained from a young man in good health.

The chain links TRBV4-3 to TRBJ2-4; tentatively, D is TRBD1 (6 bases). This CDR3 comprises 14 residues. V lost 0 bases and J 7 bases, leaving 10 bases between the germline ends. CDR1 and CDR2 (germline): LGHNA, YSLEER. This CDR3 is CASSQETGWNIQYF. In nucleotides, the CDR3 is TGCGCCAGCAGCCAAGAAACAGGGTGGAACATTCAGTACTTC.

V and J are TRBV7-9 and TRBJ2-7, with no clear D. Trimming pared 5 bases from V and 7 bases from J, leaving 12 bases between. CDR3 length equals 12 residues. The V gene's germline CDR1 is SEHNR and CDR2 FQNEAQ (reference sequence). CDR3 DNA sequence: TGTGCCAGCAGCCGAAACAGCCAGGAGCAGTACTTC. Translating gives CASSRNSQEQYF.